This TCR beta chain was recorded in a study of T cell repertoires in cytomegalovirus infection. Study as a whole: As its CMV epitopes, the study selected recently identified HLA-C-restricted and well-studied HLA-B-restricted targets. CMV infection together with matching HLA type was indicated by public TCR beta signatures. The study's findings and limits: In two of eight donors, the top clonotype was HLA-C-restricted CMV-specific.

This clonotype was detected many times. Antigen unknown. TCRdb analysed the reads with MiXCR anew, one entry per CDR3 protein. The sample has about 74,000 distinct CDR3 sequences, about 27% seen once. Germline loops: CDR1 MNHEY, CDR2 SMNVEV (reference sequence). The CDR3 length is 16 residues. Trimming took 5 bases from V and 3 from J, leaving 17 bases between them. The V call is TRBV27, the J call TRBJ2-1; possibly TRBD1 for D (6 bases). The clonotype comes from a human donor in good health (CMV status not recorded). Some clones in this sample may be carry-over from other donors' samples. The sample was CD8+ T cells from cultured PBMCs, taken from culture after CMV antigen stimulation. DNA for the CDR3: TGTGCCAGCAGTCGATACAGGGAGTATGGCTACAATGAGCAGTTCTTC. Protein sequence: CASSRYREYGYNEQFF.